One and the same sample provided the 29 T cell receptor beta chains below, sequenced in a study of CD8 T cells in Susac syndrome. Reverse transcription of roughly 0.5 to 1 ug RNA was carried out with random hexamers. MiXCR was run by TCRdb on the immunoSEQ multiplex PCR reads, yielding one entry per CDR3 protein. In the table there are roughly 110,000 distinct CDR3 sequences, 85% to 95% of which are singletons. The sample was CD8+ T cells from PBMCs. These receptors were collected from a human donor in good health.

J is TRBJ1-1 and V is TRBV29-1; D remains ambiguous. Trimming took off 6 bases at V and 2 bases at J, with 7 bases between the two ends. The CDR3 runs 11 residues. Germline loops: CDR1 SQVTM, CDR2 ANQGSEA. The DNA for the CDR3 is TGCAGCGTCTCCTATAACACTGAAGCTTTCTTT. As protein: CSVSYNTEAFF.

V and J are TRBV12-3 or TRBV12-4 and TRBJ1-3; D gene ambiguous. The CDR3 consists of 15 residues. Trimming took off 10 bases at V and 2 bases at J, with 18 bases between the two ends. CDR3 in amino acids: CAIPPGGSPGNTIYF. CDR3 sequence (DNA): TGTGCCATCCCACCTGGAGGATCCCCTGGAAACACCATATATTTT.

J is TRBJ2-5 and V is TRBV5-1, with D perhaps matching TRBD1 or TRBD2 (6 bases each). The CDR3 length is 13 residues. V dropped 6 bases and J dropped 4 bases, with 13 bases sitting between them. Looked up from germline, CDR1 is SGHRS and CDR2 is YFSETQ. CDR3 residues: CASTGGFRETQYF. The CDR3 DNA follows: TGCGCCAGCACCGGGGGCTTCAGAGAGACCCAGTACTTC.

The chain recombines TRBV9 with TRBJ2-3; TRBD2 aligns across 15 bases. V was pared by 4 bases and J by 3 bases, with 6 bases of the junction left unmatched. Germline V CDR1 and CDR2: SGDLS, YYNGEE. The CDR3 is 17 amino acids. CDR3 residues: CASSSGTSGRRTDTQYF. The CDR3 DNA is TGTGCCAGCAGCTCCGGGACTAGCGGGAGGAGGACAGATACGCAGTATTTT.

V and J are TRBV7-2 and TRBJ2-1; 9 nucleotides align to TRBD2. The J segment lost 7 bases and the V segment lost 5 bases, leaving 9 bases of the junction unmatched. The length of the CDR3 is 15 residues. Germline V CDR1 and CDR2: SGHTA, FQGNSA. The CDR3 loop is CASSREASGINEQFF. The DNA for the CDR3 is TGTGCCAGCAGCCGGGAGGCTAGCGGGATAAATGAGCAGTTCTTC.

A few counts support this clonotype. The rearrangement joins TRBV7-9 to TRBJ2-3; D possibly corresponds to TRBD2 (5 bases). V was trimmed by 4 bases and J by 0 bases, leaving 5 bases between them. Germline assignment: CDR1 SEHNR and CDR2 FQNEAQ (reference sequence). The CDR3 runs to 13 residues. The CDR3 DNA follows: TGTGCCAGCAGCTCGGGGAGCACAGATACGCAGTATTTT. Encoded protein: CASSSGSTDTQYF.

The rearrangement links TRBV5-6 to TRBJ2-7; D not certain. The CDR3 runs to 15 residues. The V end was cut by 0 bases, the J end by 6 bases, with 16 bases between. Germline CDR1 SGHDT, CDR2 YYEEEE. The CDR3 DNA is TGTGCCAGCAGCTTGGTCGTCGCTCAGGTCTCCGAGCAGTACTTC. It specifies CASSLVVAQVSEQYF.

The chain couples TRBV4-3 to TRBJ1-2, with D hard to call. V lost 1 base, J lost 4 bases, and 13 bases lay in between. CDR3 length: 15 amino acids. Germline V gene lookup returns CDR1 LGHNA and CDR2 YSLEER. CDR3 in amino acids: CASSQGLFEAYGYTF. The CDR3, as DNA: TGCGCCAGCAGCCAAGGACTATTCGAGGCCTATGGCTACACCTTC.

The chain links TRBV12-3 or TRBV12-4 to TRBJ2-3; 8 positions agree with TRBD2. This CDR3 comprises 13 residues. Losses at the gene ends were 6 bases for V and 4 bases for J; bases not matched to a gene: 3. This CDR3 reads CASRAGASDTQYF. The CDR3 nucleotides read TGTGCCAGCAGAGCGGGAGCGTCAGATACGCAGTATTTT.

This chain joins TRBV6-6 and TRBJ2-5; 9 bases line up with TRBD2. Germline CDR1 is MNHNY and CDR2 is SVGAGI (reference sequence). The V and J ends lost 2 bases and 5 bases, in that order; junction bases with no gene match: 9. The CDR3 totals 16 residues. The CDR3 DNA follows: TGTGCCAGCAGTTACGGAAGTAGCGGGAGTGGTGAGACCCAGTACTTC. Encoded protein: CASSYGSSGSGETQYF.

This clonotype occurred once. V and J are TRBV5-4 and TRBJ2-7; D is unresolved. V was pared by 3 bases and J by 3 bases, with 16 bases between. CDR1 is SGHNT, CDR2 YYREEE, per germline (reference sequence). The CDR3 contains 15 residues. The CDR3 DNA reads as TGTGCCAGCAGCTCCGGACGGAATAATATCTACGAGCAGTACTTC. As protein: CASSSGRNNIYEQYF.

The gene calls are TRBV6-2 or TRBV6-3 and TRBJ2-2; D perhaps matches TRBD1 (6 bases). Trimming stripped 6 bases from V and 2 bases from J, with 22 bases between. The CDR3 contains 18 residues. Per the germline V gene, CDR1 is MNHEY and CDR2 is SVGEGT. The CDR3 nucleotides are TGTGCCAGCAGCCATACGACAGGCCGAACTCTTAACACCGGGGAGCTGTTTTTT. Translated, it gives CASSHTTGRTLNTGELFF.

The chain combines TRBV20-1 with TRBJ2-5; D is undetermined. V was pared by 4 bases and J by 5 bases, with 8 bases between. The CDR3 contains 11 residues. Germline assignment: CDR1 DFQATT and CDR2 SNEGSKA (reference sequence). The CDR3, as DNA: TGCAGTGCTATTAATTCTGAGACCCAGTACTTC. This encodes CSAINSETQYF.

The chain has TRBV7-6 and TRBJ2-3; D ambiguous. The CDR3 runs 14 residues. Germline-derived CDR1 and CDR2 are SGHVS and FNYEAQ. Trimming cost V 0 bases and J 6 bases, with 10 bases left between them. DNA for the CDR3: TGTGCCAGCAGCTTAGCGACTCTCGTGGATACGCAGTATTTT. Its translation is CASSLATLVDTQYF.

CDR3 sequence reads: CASSFLDGAYEQYF. DNA for the CDR3: TGTGCCAGCAGTTTCCTCGACGGAGCCTACGAGCAGTACTTC. V is TRBV27 and J is TRBJ2-7; D gene unclear. V was trimmed by 3 bases and J by 2 bases, leaving 11 bases between them. Germline-derived CDR1 and CDR2 are MNHEY and SMNVEV (reference sequence). The CDR3 is 14 residues long.

This clonotype came up once. V usage is TRBV6-2 or TRBV6-3 and J usage is TRBJ1-1; D may be TRBD1 (5 bases). Deletions cut 10 bases from V and 3 bases from J, with 15 bases between. The CDR3 has 13 residues. Germline V CDR1 and CDR2: MNHEY, SVGEGT. The CDR3 sequence: CATREGTYTEAFF. The DNA for the CDR3 is TGTGCCACCCGGGAGGGGACTTACACTGAAGCTTTCTTT.

CDR3 loop: CASSSRDRETEAFF. The CDR3 nucleotides are TGTGCCAGCAGTTCTCGGGACAGGGAGACTGAAGCTTTCTTT. This rearrangement joins TRBV12-3 or TRBV12-4 to TRBJ1-1, with 9 bases identical to TRBD1. V shed 4 bases, J shed 5 bases, and the junction held 5 bases outside the gene matches. The CDR3 is 14 residues long.

CDR3 sequence reads: CASRSSGVSNQPQHF. In DNA form, the CDR3 reads TGTGCCAGCAGGAGCTCAGGGGTTAGCAATCAGCCCCAGCATTTT. This chain links TRBV6-2 or TRBV6-3 with TRBJ1-5; maybe TRBD1 (6 bases). The V gene lost 6 bases and the J gene lost 0 bases, with 12 bases spanning the gap. This CDR3 contains 15 residues. CDR1 and CDR2 from the germline V gene are MNHEY and SVGEGT.

V is TRBV3-1 and J is TRBJ2-7, with D possibly being TRBD1 or TRBD2 (5 bases each). V was pared by 5 bases and J by 0 bases, with 14 bases between. The CDR3 extends over 15 amino acids. Per germline, CDR1 LGHDT and CDR2 YNNKEL (reference sequence). CDR3 sequence: CASSLGPGGSYEQYF. The CDR3 DNA is TGTGCCAGCAGCTTGGGACCAGGCGGCTCCTACGAGCAGTACTTC.

This chain connects TRBV4-1 to TRBJ2-1; D call uncertain. Trimming cost V 2 bases and J 4 bases, with 6 bases left between them. The CDR3 length is 13 residues. Per germline, CDR1 MGHRA and CDR2 YSYEKL. The CDR3 here is CASSQMRYNEQFF. The CDR3 region has the DNA TGCGCCAGCAGCCAAATGAGATACAATGAGCAGTTCTTC.

V usage is TRBV28 and J usage is TRBJ2-6; 8 bases are shared with TRBD1. Germline V gene data show CDR1 as MDHEN and CDR2 as SYDVKM. After removal of 2 bases from V and 5 bases from J, the junction contained 5 bases not matched to a gene. This CDR3 contains 16 residues. The CDR3 DNA is TGTGCCAGCAGTTTAGCAGGGGGCGCGAGGGCCAACGTCCTGACTTTC. The encoded protein is CASSLAGGARANVLTF. The full variable domain, its missing parts supplied by reference TRBV28 and TRBJ2-6, is DVKVTQSSRYLVKRTGEKVFLECVQDMDHENMFWYRQDPGLGLRLIYFSYDVKMKEKGDIPEGYSVSREKKERFSLILESASTNQTSMYLCASSLAGGARANVLTFGAGSRLTVL.

The chain is built from TRBV7-2 and TRBJ2-3; 8 bases are shared with TRBD2. The CDR3 contains 15 residues. Germline-derived CDR1 and CDR2 are SGHTA and FQGNSA. V lost 4 bases to trimming and J lost 6 bases; unmatched junction nucleotides: 9. As DNA, the CDR3 is TGTGCCAGCAGCTCGGGGGCGGGGGGCCTCGATACGCAGTATTTT. It codes for CASSSGAGGLDTQYF.

The chain employs TRBV19 and TRBJ2-5; 7 nucleotides align to TRBD2. Germline CDR1 is LNHDA and CDR2 is SQIVND (reference sequence). This CDR3 region has 16 residues. The junction had 15 bases not matched to a gene; V was cut back by 4 bases and J by 7 bases. CDR3 protein: CASSTESYPGGGTQYF. The DNA for the CDR3 is TGTGCCAGTAGTACAGAATCGTACCCAGGCGGGGGGACCCAGTACTTC.

The chain is built from TRBV18 and TRBJ2-7; 11 positions match TRBD2. The CDR3 sequence is 16 residues long. CDR1 is KGHSH and CDR2 is LQKENI in the germline V gene. J was trimmed by 7 bases and V by 2 bases; bases with no gene match: 10. The CDR3 loop is CASSPTGTSGGREQYF. The DNA of the CDR3 is TGTGCCAGCTCACCAACAGGCACTAGCGGGGGAAGGGAGCAGTACTTC.

The genes are TRBV4-2 and TRBJ1-1; tentative D call: TRBD1 (6 bases). The CDR3 runs 15 residues. Between the trimmed V and J ends, which lost 3 bases and 2 bases, there was a span of 13 bases. The germline gives CDR1 LGHNA, CDR2 YNFKEQ. CDR3 nucleotide sequence: TGTGCCAGCAGCCAGGGGGGGCTGGAAAACACTGAAGCTTTCTTT. Protein product: CASSQGGLENTEAFF.

CDR3 bases: TGTGCCAGTAGTATTCGAACAGGTGATCAGCCCCAGCATTTT. Encoded protein: CASSIRTGDQPQHF. The chain employs TRBV19 and TRBJ1-5, with a possible D match to TRBD1 (5 bases). From germline, CDR1 is LNHDA and CDR2 SQIVND (reference sequence). This CDR3 is 14 amino acids long. The germline V and J ends were trimmed by 3 bases and 5 bases, with 11 bases remaining between them.

J is TRBJ1-1 and V is TRBV9; TRBD1 aligns across 9 bases. Trimming at V came to 3 bases and at J to 1 base, leaving 10 bases not matched to a gene. Per the germline V gene, CDR1 is SGDLS and CDR2 is YYNGEE. The CDR3 consists of 17 residues. The CDR3 DNA is TGTGCCAGCAGCGCCAGCCGGGACAGGGATAGGAACACTGAAGCTTTCTTT. It codes for CASSASRDRDRNTEAFF.

This rearrangement joins TRBV20-1 to TRBJ2-1, with D perhaps matching TRBD2 (6 bases). The CDR3 runs 14 residues. From germline, CDR1 is DFQATT and CDR2 SNEGSKA (reference sequence). V lost 6 bases and J 4 bases, leaving 16 bases between the germline ends. The CDR3 DNA reads as TGCAGTGCCAGCCCTAGCGTAAGTTACAATGAGCAGTTCTTC. The encoded protein is CSASPSVSYNEQFF.

This clonotype was seen a single time. The rearrangement links TRBV4-3 to TRBJ2-7; 10 bases are a match to TRBD2. The length of the CDR3 is 16 residues. Germline trimming cut 1 base from V and 7 bases from J; bases unmatched to any gene: 10. Germline V lookup: CDR1 LGHNA, CDR2 YSLEER. The CDR3 loop is CASSQAGLAGAEEQYF. CDR3 bases: TGCGCCAGCAGCCAAGCTGGGCTAGCGGGAGCCGAGGAGCAGTACTTC.